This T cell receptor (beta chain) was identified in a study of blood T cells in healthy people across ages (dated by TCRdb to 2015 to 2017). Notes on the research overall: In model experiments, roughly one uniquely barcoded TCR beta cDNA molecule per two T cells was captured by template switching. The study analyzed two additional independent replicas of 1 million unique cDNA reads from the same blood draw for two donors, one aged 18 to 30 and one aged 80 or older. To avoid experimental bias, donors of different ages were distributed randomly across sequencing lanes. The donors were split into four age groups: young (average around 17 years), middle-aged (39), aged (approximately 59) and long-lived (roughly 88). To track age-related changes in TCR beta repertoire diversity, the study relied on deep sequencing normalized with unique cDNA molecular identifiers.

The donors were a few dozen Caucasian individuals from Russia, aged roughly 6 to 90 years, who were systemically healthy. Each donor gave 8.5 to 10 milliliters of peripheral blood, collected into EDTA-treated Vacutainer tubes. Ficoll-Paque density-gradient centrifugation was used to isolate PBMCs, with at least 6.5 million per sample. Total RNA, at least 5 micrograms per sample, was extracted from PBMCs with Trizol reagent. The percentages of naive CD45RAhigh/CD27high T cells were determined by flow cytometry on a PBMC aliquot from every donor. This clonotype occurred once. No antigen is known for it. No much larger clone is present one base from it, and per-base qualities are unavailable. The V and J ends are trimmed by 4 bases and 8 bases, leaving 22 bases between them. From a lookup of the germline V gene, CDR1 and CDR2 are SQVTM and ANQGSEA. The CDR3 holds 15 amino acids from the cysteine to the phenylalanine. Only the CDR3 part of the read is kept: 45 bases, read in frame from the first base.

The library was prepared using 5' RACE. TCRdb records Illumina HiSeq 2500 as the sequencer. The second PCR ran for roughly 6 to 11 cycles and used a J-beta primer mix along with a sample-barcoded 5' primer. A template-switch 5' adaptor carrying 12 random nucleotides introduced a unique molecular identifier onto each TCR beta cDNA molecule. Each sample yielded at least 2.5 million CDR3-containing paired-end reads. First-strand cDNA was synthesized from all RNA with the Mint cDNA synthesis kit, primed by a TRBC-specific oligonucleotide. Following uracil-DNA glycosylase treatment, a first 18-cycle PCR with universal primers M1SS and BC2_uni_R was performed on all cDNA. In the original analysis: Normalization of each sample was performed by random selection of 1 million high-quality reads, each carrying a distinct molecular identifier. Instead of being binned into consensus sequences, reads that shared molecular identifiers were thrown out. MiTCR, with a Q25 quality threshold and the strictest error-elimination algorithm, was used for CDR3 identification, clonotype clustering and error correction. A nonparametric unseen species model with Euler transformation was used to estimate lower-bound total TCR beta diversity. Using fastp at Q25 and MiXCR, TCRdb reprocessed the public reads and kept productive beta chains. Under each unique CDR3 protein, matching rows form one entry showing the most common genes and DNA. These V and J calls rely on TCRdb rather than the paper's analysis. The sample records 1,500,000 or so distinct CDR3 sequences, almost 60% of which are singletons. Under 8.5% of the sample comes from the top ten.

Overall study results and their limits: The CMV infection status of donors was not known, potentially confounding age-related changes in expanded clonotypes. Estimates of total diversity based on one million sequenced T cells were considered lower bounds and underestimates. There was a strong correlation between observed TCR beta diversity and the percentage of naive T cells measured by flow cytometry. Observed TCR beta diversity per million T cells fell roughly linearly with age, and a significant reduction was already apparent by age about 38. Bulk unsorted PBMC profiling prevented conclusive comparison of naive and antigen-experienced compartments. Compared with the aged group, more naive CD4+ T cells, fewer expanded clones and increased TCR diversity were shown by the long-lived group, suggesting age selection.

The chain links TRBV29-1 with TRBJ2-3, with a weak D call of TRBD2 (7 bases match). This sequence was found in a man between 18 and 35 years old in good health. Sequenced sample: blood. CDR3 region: CSVALRTAPGGTQYF. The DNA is TGCAGCGTTGCCCTACGGACAGCGCCGGGGGGTACGCAGTATTTT.